Each of the 7 T cell receptor beta chains below was sequenced from the same sample in a study of cytomegalovirus exposure and HLA in healthy donors. PCR involved 60 Vbeta and 13 Jbeta primers. Generated by immunoSEQ multiplex PCR, the TCRdb table keeps only in-frame clones and is missing some. Counted here are more than 85,000 clones, approximately 76% occurring once; the ten biggest clones make up under 9.5%. Sample: PBMCs. These receptors were collected from a middle-aged man in good health and CMV-seronegative.

The chain is built from TRBV4-3 and TRBJ1-4, with D perhaps matching TRBD1 (6 bases). V dropped 1 base and J dropped 6 bases, with 15 bases sitting between them. The V gene's germline CDR1 is LGHNA and CDR2 YSLEER. This CDR3 has 16 amino acids. The CDR3 is CASSQGRGGGDEKLFF. CDR3 DNA: TGCGCCAGCAGCCAAGGACGGGGCGGGGGCGATGAAAAACTGTTTTTT.

This clone was observed a single time. The chain carries TRBV4-3 and TRBJ2-7; no definite D call. With 0 bases removed from V and 6 bases from J, the gap between germline ends came to 18 bases. Germline V gives CDR1 LGHNA, CDR2 YSLEER. This CDR3 contains 16 residues. The CDR3 spells CASSQDWSGFGSEQYF. CDR3 DNA sequence: TGCGCCAGCAGCCAAGATTGGTCGGGTTTTGGAAGCGAGCAGTACTTC.

The genes are TRBV5-1 and TRBJ1-4; D perhaps matches TRBD1 (6 bases). Germline V gene lookup returns CDR1 SGHRS and CDR2 YFSETQ. With 7 bases removed from V and 6 bases from J, the gap between germline ends came to 13 bases. The CDR3 is made up of 13 amino acids. This CDR3 is CASCDRRDEKLFF. Here the CDR3 DNA reads TGCGCCAGCTGTGACAGGCGGGATGAAAAACTGTTTTTT.

The chain has TRBV10-3 and TRBJ1-4; weak D call: TRBD1 (6 bases). Germline CDR1 and CDR2: ENHRY and SYGVKD. The V end lost 2 bases, the J end lost 4 bases, and 11 bases lay between the germline ends. This CDR3 has 15 residues. DNA for the CDR3: TGTGCCATCAGTGAGAACCAGGGGAATAATGAAAAACTGTTTTTT. Translating gives CAISENQGNNEKLFF.

This sequence joins TRBV30 and TRBJ2-3; 7 nucleotides agree with TRBD2. J lost 1 base, V lost 0 bases, and 1 base had no gene match. This CDR3 has 14 residues. CDR1 GTSNPN and CDR2 SVGIG come from the germline V gene (reference sequence). CDR3 sequence (DNA): TGTGCCTGGAGTGTTACTAGCGGCACAGATACGCAGTATTTT. It is translated as CAWSVTSGTDTQYF.

The chain joins TRBV12-5 to TRBJ1-4, with 8 bases fitting TRBD1. Unmatched junction bases numbered 6, after V lost 4 bases and J lost 8 bases. The germline V gene encodes CDR1 LGHNT and CDR2 FRNRAP. The CDR3 spans 14 residues. The CDR3, as DNA: TGTGCTAGTGGTTCCGGACAGGGAAGAGAAAAACTGTTTTTT. Its protein product is CASGSGQGREKLFF.

The V call is TRBV6-1, the J call TRBJ1-6; D unresolved. The CDR3 has 17 residues. V lost 0 bases, J lost 0 bases, and 9 bases lay in between. Germline CDR1 is MNHNS and CDR2 is SASEGT. CDR3: CASSEAGGNSYNSPLHF. The CDR3 coding sequence is TGTGCCAGCAGTGAAGCGGGAGGGAACTCCTATAATTCACCCCTCCACTTT.